This T cell receptor beta chain stems from a study of identical twins. Study results and caveats: Where out-of-frame alpha sequences were twin-shared, they showed excess low generation probability. Weaker excess twin sharing was seen among beta out-of-frame sequences.

Germline V gene lookup returns CDR1 DFQATT and CDR2 SNEGSKA (reference sequence). The CDR3 loop spans 14 amino acids. V lost 3 bases to trimming and J lost 10 bases; unmatched junction nucleotides: 7. This clonotype was seen only once. No antigen is known for it. TCRdb processed the 5' RACE reads anew with MiXCR; each CDR3 protein has one entry. This sample has 500,000 to 600,000 distinct CDR3 sequences, with about 20% found just once. These sequences were also reported in another study, on T cells expressing NK-cell markers. From that report: All TCR beta repertoires analysed originated from sorted CD3+CD56+NKG2C+, CD3+CD56+NKG2C- and CD3+CD56-NKG2C+ T cells. Whether expanded NKG2C+ T cell clones were HCMV-specific remained unclear.

This chain connects TRBV20-1 to TRBJ1-4; 11 bases fit TRBD1. The receptor's source is a young woman in good health. The sample taken for sequencing was CD4+ T cells sorted from blood. Written as DNA, the CDR3 is TGCAGTGCTAGTCTGGGACAGGGGGGAGGAAAACTGTTTTTT. It is translated as CSASLGQGGGKLFF.